The TCR beta chain under discussion was sequenced for a study of cytomegalovirus exposure and HLA in healthy donors. PCR involved 60 Vbeta and 13 Jbeta primers. Data came from immunoSEQ multiplex PCR; TCRdb stores just in-frame clones and leaves some out. The sample lists more than 90,000 clones; roughly 70% were seen once. The germline V gene has CDR1 SGHRS and CDR2 YFSETQ. V dropped 4 bases and J dropped 1 base, with 5 bases sitting between them. CDR3 length: 12 residues. The V and J genes are TRBV5-1 and TRBJ1-2; D gene ambiguous. The receptor comes from a woman between 25 and 40 years old in good health and CMV-seronegative. The sample consisted of PBMCs. Here the CDR3 DNA reads TGCGCCAGCAGCGACAATAACTATGGCTACACCTTC. Its protein is CASSDNNYGYTF.